The TCR beta chain under discussion was sequenced for a study of blood T cell repertoires in COVID-19 (dated by TCRdb to about 2020). Study-wide context: Samples from collaborators originated in the United States, Italy and Spain and spanned both the acute and convalescent phases of COVID-19. The material from the prospective study consisted of cDNA or gDNA derived from T cells, B-cell-depleted T cells, or PBMCs. Subjects who had been exposed to COVID-19, were actively infected with it, or had recovered from it provided the deeply sampled blood TCRbeta repertoires that made up the dataset. HLA class I and class II types, where available, came from metadata supplied by the sample provider rather than from assay-based typing. Samples came from the ongoing ImmuneRACE study (first 160 participants) plus 1,254 subjects from 6 global collaborators. The repertoires were released in a freely available public database meant as a resource for research on the immune response to SARS-CoV-2. Sample metadata almost always included a de-identified subject ID, COVID-19 status, age in years and sex.

At the junction V is shortened by 6 bases and J by 0 bases, with 13 bases in between. From the germline V gene, CDR1 is MDHEN and CDR2 is SYDVKM. From the cysteine up to the phenylalanine, the CDR3 has a length of 15 residues. Here the CDR3 DNA is all that survives: 45 bases in frame from base 1. In the prospective study, participants were about 18 to 90 years old, resided in about two dozen geographic areas of the United States, and were enrolled through a virtual design. To assign participants to cohorts, the prospective study relied on clinical history that participants themselves reported in a screening survey and a study questionnaire. In the prospective study, whole blood, serum and a nasopharyngeal or oropharyngeal swab were collected from each participant by mobile phlebotomists. Participants in the prospective study had the option to provide additional blood draws and questionnaires over a roughly 2-month period. Prospective study blood samples were shipped either frozen or at room temperature before DNA extraction.

Study-wide conclusions, independent of this receptor: Clinical and demographic metadata were provided uncurated, with the amount varying by source and participant.

This clone was seen just once. The antigen this receptor binds is unknown. No base quality information exists; no much larger clone differs at one position. TCRbeta CDR3 regions were amplified from genomic DNA using the immunoSEQ Assay, a bias-controlled multiplex PCR. Regarding the original processing steps: The number of nucleated cells in each sample was estimated by amplification of reference gene primers within the assay. To quantify the absolute abundance of each unique TCRbeta CDR3 rearrangement, sequence reads were collapsed and filtered. Productive Simpson clonality was computed per sample as the square root of Simpson's diversity index over productive rearrangements. TCRdb obtained this table from immuneACCESS and retained in-frame rearrangements with V and J assigned. These tables miss some clones; where compared with another copy, unresolved V genes account for less than half of the shortfall, and the remainder is unexplained. The DNA was the basis for D and trimming; V, J and clone size are from that table. In all, the sample holds a few hundred thousand clones, and approximately 89% of those were seen once. The ten largest clones add up to over 1% of the sample.

The source material was PBMCs or T cells enriched from blood (not recorded which). The V and J segments used are TRBV28 and TRBJ2-3, with no confident D gene call. This clonotype was obtained from a woman between 40 and 55 years old with acute COVID-19. The CDR3 region has the sequence CASSPIARSTDTQYF. The nucleotides are TGTGCCAGCAGCCCTATCGCCAGGAGCACAGATACGCAGTATTTT.